Listed here are 11 T cell receptor beta chains from one sample, sequenced in a study of OX40 agonist ivuxolimab in advanced cancers. The assay was immunoSEQ multiplex PCR, and TCRdb's table has in-frame clones only and misses some. The data hold 52,000 or so clones, with roughly 84% observed a single time. The specimen was CD4+ or CD8+ T cells sorted from blood, collected in a trial of the OX40 agonist ivuxolimab. The receptors originated from an adult with an advanced solid tumor such as melanoma, head and neck, liver or kidney cancer.

The V and J genes are TRBV2 and TRBJ1-3, with D perhaps TRBD1 (6 bases). CDR1 is SNHLY and CDR2 is FYNNEI in the germline V gene. This CDR3 contains 14 residues. Trimming shortened V by 8 bases and J by 2 bases, and 13 bases separated the two germline ends. The CDR3 spells CASSGTPTGNTIYF. Here the CDR3 DNA reads TGTGCCAGCTCCGGGACACCTACTGGAAACACCATATATTTT.

J is TRBJ2-2 and V is TRBV19; the D call may be TRBD1 or TRBD2 (5 bases each). Deletions cut 7 bases from V and 4 bases from J, with 19 bases between. From germline, CDR1 is LNHDA and CDR2 SQIVND (reference sequence). The CDR3 runs to 16 residues. CDR3 amino acids: CASKTTGTAVTGELFF. CDR3 DNA sequence: TGTGCCAGTAAGACAACCGGGACCGCCGTCACCGGGGAGCTGTTTTTT.

This chain uses TRBV30 with TRBJ2-1, with 10 bases lining up with TRBD1. Trimming took 4 bases from V and 7 from J; bases not matched to a gene: 7. This CDR3 is built from 14 residues. CDR1 is GTSNPN and CDR2 is SVGIG in the germline V gene (reference sequence). This CDR3 reads CAWMGQGRGNEQFF. The CDR3 nucleotides are TGTGCCTGGATGGGACAGGGGAGGGGAAATGAGCAGTTCTTC.

The chain combines TRBV18 with TRBJ2-2; TRBD2 is a possible D gene (6 bases). Trimming pared 0 bases from V and 7 bases from J, leaving 18 bases between. The CDR3 loop spans 17 amino acids. The V gene's germline CDR1 is KGHSH and CDR2 LQKENI. As DNA, the CDR3 is TGTGCCAGCTCACCACCTTCGATGGCGGGGAGGTTCGGGGAGCTGTTTTTT. It yields the protein CASSPPSMAGRFGELFF.

The V gene is TRBV5-1, the J gene TRBJ2-7; the match to TRBD2 covers 10 bases. This CDR3 has 13 residues. Looked up from germline, CDR1 is SGHRS and CDR2 is YFSETQ. The trim removed 6 bases at V and 6 bases at J, leaving 6 bases unmatched. The CDR3 DNA sequence: TGCGCCAGCATGGTAGCGGGAGGCCCCGAGCAGTACTTC. This translates into CASMVAGGPEQYF. The full variable domain, in which reference TRBV5-1 and TRBJ2-7 provide the parts outside the CDR3, is KAGVTQTPRYLIKTRGQQVTLSCSPISGHRSVSWYQQTPGQGLQFLFEYFSETQRNKGNFPGRFSGRQFSNSRSEMNVSTLELGDSALYLCASMVAGGPEQYFGPGTRLTVT.

The rearrangement links TRBV19 to TRBJ2-1, with 11 bases fitting TRBD2. Looked up from germline, CDR1 is LNHDA and CDR2 is SQIVND (reference sequence). The V segment lost 4 bases and the J segment 9 bases; nucleotides outside the gene matches: 14. The CDR3 contains 17 residues. DNA for the CDR3: TGTGCCAGTAGTAAGCGTGGGAATAGCGGGAGGGGTTTTGAGCAGTTCTTC. Protein sequence: CASSKRGNSGRGFEQFF.

The chain is built from TRBV5-4 and TRBJ2-5, with no clear D. With 0 bases removed from V and 2 bases from J, the gap between germline ends came to 5 bases. CDR3 length: 13 residues. The germline gives CDR1 SGHNT, CDR2 YYREEE (reference sequence). CDR3 in amino acids: CASSLGIQETQYF. The DNA for the CDR3 is TGTGCCAGCAGCTTGGGAATACAAGAGACCCAGTACTTC.

This chain joins TRBV28 and TRBJ1-1; D is unclear. Germline V CDR1 and CDR2: MDHEN, SYDVKM. V was trimmed by 8 bases and J by 4 bases, leaving 11 bases between them. The CDR3 is 12 amino acids. The CDR3 DNA reads as TGTGCCAGCCACCCTGCGAGCACTGAAGCTTTCTTT. Its protein is CASHPASTEAFF.

The gene calls are TRBV7-6 and TRBJ1-2; D unclear. Between the trimmed V and J ends, which lost 4 bases and 5 bases, there was a span of 11 bases. The CDR3 contains 13 residues. CDR1 is SGHVS, CDR2 FNYEAQ, per germline. DNA for the CDR3: TGTGCCAGCAGCTCCTCAAGGGATTATGGCTACACCTTC. Translated, it gives CASSSSRDYGYTF.

The chain combines TRBV7-9 with TRBJ2-7, with unresolved D. CDR3 length: 14 residues. Germline assignment: CDR1 SEHNR and CDR2 FQNEAQ (reference sequence). V gave up 0 bases and J gave up 1 base, with 7 bases separating them. The CDR3: CASSLAGTSYEQYF. CDR3 nucleotide sequence: TGTGCCAGCAGCTTAGCGGGAACGTCCTACGAGCAGTACTTC.

V is TRBV7-3 and J is TRBJ1-1, with 7 bases that match TRBD1. The V segment lost 5 bases and the J segment 9 bases; nucleotides outside the gene matches: 15. The germline V gene encodes CDR1 SGHTA and CDR2 FQGTGA. CDR3 length: 15 residues. CDR3 amino acids: CASSPGTETRTKAFF. CDR3 coding DNA: TGTGCCAGCAGCCCCGGGACAGAGACTAGAACAAAAGCTTTCTTT.